What follows describes a single TCR beta chain. This specimen belongs to a study of cytomegalovirus exposure and HLA in healthy donors. PCR was performed using 60 Vbeta and 13 Jbeta primers. The assay was immunoSEQ multiplex PCR, and TCRdb's table has in-frame clones only and misses some. The repertoire holds fewer than 200,000 clones, around 80% seen once, with around 1.5% in the top ten. V dropped 2 bases and J dropped 1 base, with 9 bases sitting between them. The CDR3 has 15 residues. The germline gives CDR1 MNHEY, CDR2 SVGAGI. The chain combines TRBV6-5 with TRBJ1-3; D unclear. The TCR comes from a young man in good health and CMV-seronegative. The sequencing sample was made of PBMCs. The CDR3 coding sequence is TGTGCCAGCAGTTACGGAGGAAATTCTGGAAACACCATATATTTT. This translates into CASSYGGNSGNTIYF.